Presented here are 6 T cell receptor beta chains from one specimen sequenced in a study of blood T cell repertoires in COVID-19. Only in-frame clones appear in the TCRdb table, and some are missing; sequencing was by immunoSEQ multiplex PCR. The sample holds about 23,000 clones; 70% to 90% are singletons and the top ten take about 18%. Sequencing used peripheral blood. Receptors originate from a woman of 80 years or more with acute or convalescent COVID-19.

The J gene is TRBJ1-4, the V gene TRBV5-1; weak D call: TRBD1 (5 bases). The germline V and J ends were trimmed by 0 bases and 8 bases, with 17 bases remaining between them. This CDR3 comprises 16 residues. CDR1 is SGHRS and CDR2 is YFSETQ in the germline V gene. The CDR3 coding sequence is TGCGCCAGCAGCTTGGCCTCGACAGCCACCATGGAAAAACTGTTTTTT. This translates into CASSLASTATMEKLFF.

This clone was detected only once. This chain connects TRBV5-8 to TRBJ2-1; 11 bases line up with TRBD1. After removal of 3 bases from V and 7 bases from J, the junction contained 12 bases not matched to a gene. The CDR3 length is 17 residues. CDR1 and CDR2 (germline): SGHTS, YDEGEE. The CDR3 loop reads CASSSIVWTGGANEQFF. The CDR3 DNA follows: TGTGCCAGCAGCTCCATTGTATGGACAGGGGGCGCGAATGAGCAGTTCTTC.

The rearrangement joins TRBV21-1 to TRBJ2-3; no check of the table's D call, TRBD2, against the DNA was made. TRBV21-1 is an annotated pseudogene. CDR3 size: 12 residues. The DNA of the CDR3 is TGTGCCAGCAGCAAAGGAGAAGATACGCAGTATTTT. Its protein product is CASSKGEDTQYF.

The chain couples TRBV6-2 or TRBV6-3 to TRBJ2-3, with 10 bases that match TRBD2. This CDR3 has 18 amino acids. Germline V gene lookup returns CDR1 MNHEY and CDR2 SVGEGT. The V and J ends lost 2 bases and 0 bases, in that order; junction bases with no gene match: 8. The DNA for the CDR3 is TGTGCCAGCAGTTACCCCGCTAGCGGGGGTTCTAGCACAGATACGCAGTATTTT. The encoded protein is CASSYPASGGSSTDTQYF.

This clone has only a few counts. V is TRBV4-3 and J is TRBJ1-4, with D uncertain. The CDR3 is made up of 14 amino acids. V lost 4 bases and J lost 8, with 14 bases in between. Looked up from germline, CDR1 is LGHNA and CDR2 is YSLEER. The CDR3 is CASSPTTLGEKLFF. The CDR3 nucleotides read TGCGCCAGCAGCCCAACAACGCTCGGGGAAAAACTGTTTTTT.

V is TRBV9 and J is TRBJ2-5; D may be TRBD2 (6 bases). Trimming pared 2 bases from V and 3 bases from J, leaving 14 bases between. The CDR3 has 15 residues. Looked up from germline, CDR1 is SGDLS and CDR2 is YYNGEE. The CDR3 sequence: CASSVAGSGKETQYF. CDR3 nucleotides: TGTGCCAGCAGCGTCGCGGGTAGCGGTAAAGAGACCCAGTACTTC.